A single T cell receptor beta chain is shown here with its context. Its cognate antigen has yet to be identified. Per-base quality was not reported, and no clone a single base away is much larger than it. Stable Graves' hyperthyroidism was defined as the absence of progression to ophthalmopathy over 18 months of follow-up. Hyperthyroidism patients were aged 18 to 65 years and newly diagnosed, with disease duration of less than 2 months. Exclusion was applied to patients with uncontrolled infections, other autoimmune diseases, pregnancy or lactation. Diagnoses were established on the basis of clinical symptoms, serum thyroxine and TRAb, thyroid ultrasound, and orbital computed tomography. PBMCs were separated from 10 ml of fresh peripheral blood using Ficoll-Paque density gradient centrifugation. Total RNA was extracted with Trizol reagent, and quality was checked on an Agilent 2100 Bioanalyzer. These data are taken from a study of T cells in Graves' hyperthyroidism and ophthalmopathy (dated by TCRdb to about 2019). For the wider study: Peripheral blood was collected at initial diagnosis, before any treatment. A discovery cohort of about 95 patients, approximately 45 with Graves' ophthalmopathy and over 55 with stable Graves' hyperthyroidism, was used to find distinguishing TCR V-J signatures. An independent validation cohort of about 19 hyperthyroidism patients and over 15 patients who later progressed to ophthalmopathy tested prospective prediction of ophthalmopathy. The paper reports TCR Vbeta CDR3 sequencing of approximately 140 peripheral blood samples: around 45 ophthalmopathy, over 70 hyperthyroidism and approximately 17 progressor patients. Following sampling, methimazole starting at 30 mg daily was given to hyperthyroidism patients, and high-dose intravenous methylprednisolone was given to ophthalmopathy patients. The 75 to 100 discovery patients were randomly split 7:3 into training and test sets. In about six Graves' hyperthyroidism patients, the study also compared T-cell repertoires from thyroid tissue with T-cell repertoires from blood. What the authors observed across the whole study: In validation, progression to ophthalmopathy was predicted by the model with around 70% sensitivity and just over 72% specificity, a median of approximately 7.1 months before onset. In cross-validation, a model built on a 13 V-J signature told ophthalmopathy apart from stable hyperthyroidism with over 85% sensitivity and approximately 81% specificity, and in testing the same model reached 80%/75%. Most expanded thyroid clonotypes (frequency above 0.001) were also found in blood, which suggests that blood repertoires may mirror thyroid immune responses. Sample size was not statistically predetermined, and blinding of investigators to group allocation was not performed.

TCR beta CDR3 regions were amplified from RNA transcripts. A first-round RT-PCR of the TCR CDR3 used the HTBI primer set with the Qiagen OneStep RT-PCR kit. A second multiplex PCR round built the libraries, followed by size selection and purification. Sequencing of the libraries was done on an Illumina HiSeq2000 using paired-end 100 bp reads. The paper's data handling went like this. SOAPnuke was used to process the raw data, throwing out any read that contained adapters or uncalled bases, had a mean Phred below 15, or lacked an exact constant-primer or identifier match. High-quality paired reads were merged with COPE v1.2.5, and unique nucleotide sequences were defined as clonotypes. MiTCR v1.1 was used to align clonotypes to the IMGT TRBV, TRBD and TRBJ reference segments. Only V-J combinations with frequency above 0.0001, covering 98% to 99.2% of repertoires, were analysed. A TCS score was defined as the ratio of F50 (clonal expansion) to E x V (chaos), with BLOSUM62-based TCRdist applied between CDR3 peptides within each V-J. Welch's t-statistics and random forest reduced 450 to 600 V-J features to 13, which were used in a naive Bayes classifier (R e1071). TCRdb reprocessing: public reads trimmed at Q25 with fastp, clones called with MiXCR, in-frame beta chains kept. Rows with a matching CDR3 protein are joined into one entry that keeps the most common DNA and genes. These V and J calls rely on TCRdb rather than the paper's analysis. For this sample the table gives about 340,000 distinct CDR3 sequences, of which under 25% were detected only once. The ten largest clones capture around 45% of the sample.

This receptor was taken from a woman aged 50 to 65 with Graves' hyperthyroidism. The sample comprised blood.

The nucleotides are TGTGCCAGCACCGCGACAGATAGCTATGGCTACACCTTC. Protein translation: CASTATDSYGYTF. The receptor chain draws on TRBV6-1 and TRBJ1-2; a tentative D match to TRBD1 spans 5 bases. The CDR3 runs 13 amino acids, cysteine and phenylalanine included. The read is trimmed to its CDR3 DNA, 39 bases read in frame from base 1. The junction carries 13 bases between V and J, which are trimmed by 7 bases and 4 bases respectively. For CDR1 and CDR2, the germline V gene lists MNHNS and SASEGT.